The sample holds one count of the clone carrying this TCR beta chain. From germline, CDR1 is MNHNY and CDR2 SVGAGI (reference sequence). CDR3 size: 11 residues. V was pared by 8 bases and J by 4 bases, with 8 bases between. Assay used: immunoSEQ multiplex PCR; TCRdb lists only in-frame clones, some missing. This table has tens of thousands of clones, 89% appearing once. These data are taken from a study of T cell changes during pregnancy in multiple sclerosis. This sequence was found in a female donor with multiple sclerosis, enrolled in a pregnancy study. The chain recombines TRBV6-6 with TRBJ1-1; D unclear. The specimen comprised CD8+ T cells from peripheral blood mononuclear cells, sampled in the third trimester of pregnancy. The CDR3 region is CASWLGTEAFF. The CDR3 DNA follows: TGTGCCAGCTGGCTAGGCACTGAAGCTTTCTTT.